This T cell receptor (beta chain) emerged from a study of Graves' ophthalmopathy and Graves' hyperthyroidism. Amplified TCR beta CDR3 regions were obtained using RNA transcripts as template. The workflow started with a first-round RT-PCR run with HTBI primers and then moved on to a second-round multiplex PCR. One entry per CDR3 protein results from TCRdb running MiXCR on the multiplex PCR reads. The sample has 1 million to 1.3 million distinct CDR3 sequences; roughly 35% are singletons. Hyperthyroidism patients were newly diagnosed, under 2 months' duration, aged 18 to 65. Other autoimmune diseases, uncontrolled infections, pregnancy or lactation excluded patients from enrollment. General study findings and limits: In separating ophthalmopathy from stable hyperthyroidism, a 13-signature model achieved roughly 89% sensitivity and 75% to 84% specificity. Also, most clonotypes expanded in the thyroid above 0.001 frequency appeared in blood.

At least ten counts were recorded for this clonotype. Its antigen remains unidentified. Specimen: peripheral blood or thyroid tissue (not recorded which). The receptor comes from an adult man with Graves' hyperthyroidism.

The CDR3: CASSRPGPVNYGYTF. In DNA, the CDR3 is TGTGCCAGCAGCCGACCCGGGCCCGTTAACTATGGCTACACCTTC. The V gene is TRBV6-5, the J gene TRBJ1-2; D is unresolved. Germline V gene data show CDR1 as MNHEY and CDR2 as SVGAGI. The CDR3 covers 15 residues. V lost 6 bases and J 1 base, leaving 15 bases between the germline ends.